The rows below give T cell receptor beta chains drawn from one sample of a study of identical twins. TCRdb passed the 5' RACE reads through MiXCR, listing each CDR3 protein once. The sample has fewer than 550,000 distinct CDR3 sequences, 13% to 15% seen once. The same data also went into a second study, on yellow fever vaccine responses in identical twins.

The material sequenced was CD4+ T cells sorted from blood. These receptors came from a woman aged 18 to 35 in good health. The CDR3 runs from the conserved cysteine through the conserved F or W. A D gene is named only where the DNA matches it firmly. Part of the rows lack a size; the others show once, few, many or a class for expanded clones.

V gene	clone size	D gene	J gene	CDR3 DNA	CDR3 protein
TRBV7-2	-	TRBD2	TRBJ2-3	TGTGCCAGCAGCTTAGTAAGCCTAGCGGGGGCAGATACGCAGTATTTT	CASSLVSLAGADTQYF
TRBV5-5	-	-	TRBJ1-1	TGTGCCAGCAGCTTGGGTACAGGGCCGGGGGAAGCTTTCTTT	CASSLGTGPGEAFF
TRBV10-3	many	-	TRBJ2-1	TGTGCCACCTCAAAGGGAGGCAATGAGCAGTTCTTC	CATSKGGNEQFF
TRBV29-1	-	TRBD1	TRBJ1-2	TGCAGCGTTGAAGGACAGGGGGTTGGTGGCTACACCTTC	CSVEGQGVGGYTF
TRBV7-8	-	TRBD1	TRBJ2-4	TGTGCCAGCAGCTTAGGGCCAGGGGGCGCGGCGGACATTCAGTACTTC	CASSLGPGGAADIQYF
TRBV10-3	-	TRBD2	TRBJ2-1	TGTGCCATCAGTGAGTCGCTCCCTAGCGGGAATGAGCAGTTCTTC	CAISESLPSGNEQFF
TRBV7-8	few	-	TRBJ1-5	TGTGCCAGCAGCTCCGGACGTCCTGTGGGGTATAGCAATCAGCCCCAGCATTTT	CASSSGRPVGYSNQPQHF
TRBV18	-	TRBD1	TRBJ2-4	TGTGCCAGCTCACCACCGAACCAGGGGGTTGGGAACATTCAGTACTTC	CASSPPNQGVGNIQYF
TRBV28	-	TRBD1	TRBJ2-7	TGTGCCAGCAGTCTCACCCGGACAGGCTCCTACGAGCAGTACTTC	CASSLTRTGSYEQYF
TRBV2	few	-	TRBJ2-1	TGTGCCAGCAGTCCCGACGGCGACGGGTTCTTC	CASSPDGDGFF
TRBV6-5	few	-	TRBJ1-1	TGTGCCAGCAGTTACGGAGGGACGGCGAACACTGAAGCTTTCTTT	CASSYGGTANTEAFF
TRBV29-1	few	TRBD1	TRBJ1-1	TGCAGCGTTGAAGGACAGGGCCTGAGGTCTGAAGCTTTCTTT	CSVEGQGLRSEAFF
TRBV10-3	few	-	TRBJ1-3	TGTGCCATCAGTGACCCCGGTGAAATGAGCTCTGGAAACACCATATATTTT	CAISDPGEMSSGNTIYF
TRBV11-1	few	TRBD2	TRBJ2-1	TGTGCCAGCAGCTTAGCAGGGACTAGCGGGGGACCTCGCTCCTACAATGAGCAGTTCTTC	CASSLAGTSGGPRSYNEQFF
TRBV5-8	-	-	TRBJ1-3	TGTGCCAGCAGCTTTGCAGGGTTCGGAAACACCATATATTTT	CASSFAGFGNTIYF
TRBV29-1	-	TRBD2	TRBJ2-5	TGCAGCGTGAGTAGACCCGGGACTAGCGTCCAAGAGACCCAGTACTTC	CSVSRPGTSVQETQYF
TRBV10-3	many	-	TRBJ2-3	TGTGCCATCAGTGAAAAGGCCACAGATACGCAGTATTTT	CAISEKATDTQYF
TRBV2	few	-	TRBJ2-2	TGTGCCAGCAGTGATAGGACGGTGAACACCGGGGAGCTGTTTTTT	CASSDRTVNTGELFF
TRBV5-1	-	-	TRBJ2-7	TGCGCCAGCAGCTACCCTGGAACGTCGCATGCCGAGCAGTACTTC	CASSYPGTSHAEQYF
TRBV12-3/TRBV12-4	few	-	TRBJ2-1	TGTGCCAGCAGTTTAAACTCCTGGAATGAGCAGTTCTTC	CASSLNSWNEQFF
TRBV5-1	many	-	TRBJ1-1	TGCGCCAGCAGCGTGGGACTTAACACTGAAGCTTTCTTT	CASSVGLNTEAFF
TRBV11-2	-	-	TRBJ2-5	TGTGCCAGCAGCTTAAATTCCGCGGGGACCCAAGAGACCCAGTACTTC	CASSLNSAGTQETQYF
TRBV29-1	-	TRBD1	TRBJ2-7	TGCAGCGTAGGAAGTGTACAGGGGTACGAGCAGTACTTC	CSVGSVQGYEQYF
TRBV5-1	-	-	TRBJ2-7	TGCGCCAGCAGCTTGTCAGGTCCGGCCAACTCCTACGAGCAGTACTTC	CASSLSGPANSYEQYF
TRBV11-2	few	-	TRBJ1-6	TGTGCCAGCAGCTTATCAGGGGTTAATTCACCCCTCCACTTT	CASSLSGVNSPLHF
TRBV10-2	-	-	TRBJ2-2	TGCGCCAGCAGGGAAGGCAGGAACACCGGGGAGCTGTTTTTT	CASREGRNTGELFF
TRBV20-1	few	-	TRBJ2-5	TGCAGTGCTAGTGCGGGAAAAGAGACCCAGTACTTC	CSASAGKETQYF
TRBV10-3	few	-	TRBJ1-2	TGTGCCATCAGTGATAGTCCAGATGGCTACACCTTC	CAISDSPDGYTF
TRBV18	many	-	TRBJ1-1	TGTGCCAGCTCACCACTTGCCAACACTGAAGCTTTCTTT	CASSPLANTEAFF
TRBV11-2	few	-	TRBJ2-7	TGTGCCAGCAGCTTAGCCCCAGAGCAGTACTTC	CASSLAPEQYF
TRBV9	few	-	TRBJ2-2	TGTGCCAGCAGCGTTGACCCGGGCACCGGGGAGCTGTTTTTT	CASSVDPGTGELFF
TRBV3-1	-	-	TRBJ1-4	TGTGCCAGCAGCTCTTGGGAAAAACTGTTTTTT	CASSSWEKLFF